The 13 T cell receptor beta chains presented below share a single source sample, sequenced in a study of CD8+ T cells in alopecia areata. Treatment: oral pan-JAK inhibitor, 5-10 mg twice daily. Sequencing relied on a cDNA template that was reverse transcribed from extracted RNA. Profiling relied on immunoSEQ multiplex PCR, and the TCRdb table lists in-frame clones only, not all of them. This sample carries 150,000 to 200,000 clones, under 80% of them seen once, and the ten largest clones take roughly 1.3%. This specimen consisted of CD4+ T cells sorted from blood, obtained around week 50, from a patient treated with tofacitinib. These receptor sequences come from a human donor with alopecia areata.

The chain couples TRBV6-4 to TRBJ2-7; 7 nucleotides agree with TRBD2. Germline V gene lookup returns CDR1 MRHNA and CDR2 SNTAGT. V shed 6 bases, J shed 6 bases, and the junction held 8 bases outside the gene matches. The CDR3 has 13 residues. As DNA, the CDR3 is TGTGCCAGCAGCCCACGGGGAGGGCGCGAGCAGTACTTC. Encoded protein: CASSPRGGREQYF.

This clone has a handful of counts. The chain links TRBV7-3 to TRBJ2-6, with D tentatively TRBD1 (6 bases). The CDR3 consists of 17 residues. Germline CDR1 is SGHTA and CDR2 is FQGTGA. Deletions cut 4 bases from V and 2 bases from J, with 15 bases between. CDR3 coding DNA: TGTGCCAGCAGCTATTTTTCAGGGGCGCCTGGGGCCAACGTCCTGACTTTC. Amino acid sequence: CASSYFSGAPGANVLTF.

The gene calls are TRBV4-2 and TRBJ2-5; D perhaps matches TRBD1 (5 bases). CDR3 length: 13 residues. V lost 0 bases and J 11 bases, leaving 13 bases between the germline ends. The germline V gene has CDR1 LGHNA and CDR2 YNFKEQ. The CDR3 nucleotides are TGTGCCAGCAGCCAAGACGCAGAGACAGAGCAGTACTTC. Translation: CASSQDAETEQYF.

This rearrangement joins TRBV30 to TRBJ1-2, with D perhaps matching TRBD1 (6 bases). The CDR3 sequence is 12 residues long. Germline V CDR1 and CDR2: GTSNPN, SVGIG (reference sequence). Trimming cost V 2 bases and J 7 bases, with 11 bases left between them. Here the CDR3 reads CAWSFTGTGYTF. For the CDR3, the DNA is TGTGCCTGGAGTTTTACAGGGACTGGCTACACCTTC.

V usage is TRBV30 and J usage is TRBJ1-5; possible D gene TRBD1, 5 bases. Germline V CDR1 and CDR2: GTSNPN, SVGIG (reference sequence). Trimming took off 2 bases at V and 0 bases at J, with 17 bases between the two ends. CDR3 length: 17 amino acids. The CDR3 coding sequence is TGTGCCTGGAGTCACTCCGGGACCTCCATTAGCAATCAGCCCCAGCATTTT. Protein: CAWSHSGTSISNQPQHF.

The rearrangement uses TRBV27 and TRBJ1-5; 7 nucleotides match TRBD1. CDR3 length: 16 residues. The ends lost 3 bases at V and 1 base at J; junction bases unmatched: 6. Germline-derived CDR1 and CDR2 are MNHEY and SMNVEV (reference sequence). The CDR3: CASSLSQGNSNQPQHF. The CDR3 coding sequence is TGTGCCAGCAGTTTGTCACAGGGGAACAGCAATCAGCCCCAGCATTTT.

This chain connects TRBV29-1 to TRBJ1-1; D gene uncertain. The V gene's germline CDR1 is SQVTM and CDR2 ANQGSEA. CDR3 size: 15 residues. The V gene lost 4 bases and the J gene lost 0 bases, with 15 bases spanning the gap. Written as DNA, the CDR3 is TGCAGCGTTGGGGCTAGGGCAGACATGAACACTGAAGCTTTCTTT. It specifies CSVGARADMNTEAFF.

This clone was observed a single time. The CDR3: CASSPDRGLGETQYF. The CDR3 region has the DNA TGTGCCAGCAGCCCGGACAGGGGTTTAGGAGAGACCCAGTACTTC. The chain is built from TRBV5-6 and TRBJ2-5; TRBD1 matches 9 bases. After removal of 4 bases from V and 4 bases from J, the junction contained 8 bases not matched to a gene. The CDR3 spans 15 residues. CDR1 and CDR2 (germline): SGHDT, YYEEEE.

V and J are TRBV25-1 and TRBJ2-4, with D tentatively TRBD1 or TRBD2 (5 bases each). Deletions cut 2 bases from V and 2 bases from J, with 13 bases between. CDR3 size: 16 residues. Germline CDR1 MGHDK, CDR2 SYGVNS. CDR3 amino acids: CASSEEGKGTKNIQYF. CDR3 DNA sequence: TGTGCCAGCAGTGAAGAGGGGAAGGGTACCAAAAACATTCAGTACTTC.

This rearrangement joins TRBV29-1 to TRBJ2-5; no clear D gene. The end of the DNA fits TRBJ2-7 better, so the J call may be wrong. Germline V gene sequence: CDR1 SQVTM, CDR2 ANQGSEA. The CDR3 loop spans 13 amino acids. CDR3 sequence (DNA): TGCAGCGTTTATAGGCAGGCCTCCTACGAGCAGTACTTC. As protein: CSVYRQASYEQYF.

The V gene is TRBV7-2, the J gene TRBJ1-5; possible D gene TRBD1, 6 bases. The V end lost 4 bases, the J end lost 2 bases, and 9 bases lay between the germline ends. The CDR3 is 14 residues long. Germline V gene lookup returns CDR1 SGHTA and CDR2 FQGNSA. CDR3 sequence reads: CASSWTDRNQPQHF. CDR3 DNA: TGTGCCAGCAGCTGGACAGACCGCAATCAGCCCCAGCATTTT. The whole variable domain, remainder taken from reference TRBV7-2 and TRBJ1-5, is GAGVSQSPSNKVTEKGKDVELRCDPISGHTALYWYRQSLGQGLEFLIYFQGNSAPDKSGLPSDRFSAERTGGSVSTLTIQRTQQEDSAVYLCASSWTDRNQPQHFGDGTRLSIL.

V usage is TRBV19 and J usage is TRBJ2-7; TRBD1 or TRBD2 may be the D gene (7 bases each). Trimming left V 1 base short and J 2 bases short, with 12 bases between. The germline V gene has CDR1 LNHDA and CDR2 SQIVND (reference sequence). The CDR3 is made up of 15 amino acids. The CDR3 nucleotides are TGTGCCAGTAGTATAGCGGGGGGACAGACCTACGAGCAGTACTTC. It is translated as CASSIAGGQTYEQYF.

The chain joins TRBV9 to TRBJ2-5; TRBD2 aligns across 8 bases. V gave up 5 bases and J gave up 4 bases; unmatched junction bases: 10. CDR1 is SGDLS, CDR2 YYNGEE, per germline. The CDR3 length is 15 residues. The CDR3 is CASSSGGGSAETQYF. DNA of the CDR3: TGTGCCAGCAGTTCGGGCGGGGGGTCCGCAGAGACCCAGTACTTC.